This T cell receptor beta chain stems from a study of blood T cell repertoires in COVID-19 (dated by TCRdb to about 2020). With regard to the full study: Collaborator samples came from the United States, Italy and Spain and covered acute and convalescent phases of COVID-19. The repertoires were released in a freely available public database intended as a resource for research on the immune response to SARS-CoV-2. Sample metadata almost always included a de-identified subject ID, COVID-19 status, age in years and sex. Deeply sampled blood TCRbeta repertoires from subjects exposed to, actively infected with, or recovered from COVID-19 were included in the dataset. HLA class I and class II types, where available, came from metadata supplied by the sample provider rather than from assay-based typing. The prospective study material was composed of cDNA or gDNA derived from T cells, B-cell-depleted T cells, or PBMCs. Samples were obtained from the ongoing ImmuneRACE study (first 160 participants) and from 950 to 1,500 subjects provided by 6 global collaborators.

The collaborating institutions used their own protocols to collect whole blood in K2EDTA tubes. For TCRbeta analysis, collaborators shipped samples as frozen whole blood, isolated PBMCs, or DNA extracted from either of those sample types. The immunoSEQ Assay, a bias-controlled multiplex PCR, was used to amplify TCRbeta CDR3 regions from genomic DNA. The paper's data handling went like this. The number of nucleated cells in each sample was estimated from the amplification of reference gene primers within the assay. To quantify the absolute abundance of each unique TCRbeta CDR3 rearrangement, sequence reads were collapsed and filtered. Productive Simpson clonality was computed per sample as the square root of Simpson's diversity index over productive rearrangements. Not all clones reach the TCRdb copy of this immuneACCESS table, which keeps in-frame sequences only. Checked studies attribute under half of the gap to unresolved V genes and leave the rest unexplained. V, J and clone size derive from that table, while D and trimming were established from the DNA sequence. In this sample the table shows 95,000 to 100,000 clones, about 89% of which occur a single time. Approximately 10% of the sample comes from the top ten.

The CDR3 numbers 14 residues from cysteine through phenylalanine. Only the CDR3 DNA stays, 42 bases, in frame from base 1. CDR1 is given as LNHDA and CDR2 as SQIVND, both from the germline V gene (reference sequence). The germline V end is reduced by 3 bases and the J end by 2 bases; junction bases left unmatched: 1. Summary of the overall study and its limitations: The amount of clinical and demographic metadata varied by source and participant and was provided uncurated.

This clone was seen a handful of times. Its antigen remains unidentified. Base qualities are missing; no much larger clone stands one base away. This clonotype was obtained from a woman in her 30s with acute or convalescent COVID-19. Recombination linked TRBV19 to TRBJ2-3; TRBD2 lines up with 8 middle nucleotides. The sequencing input was peripheral blood. This receptor carries the CDR3 CASSISGATDTQYF. In nucleotide form, the sequence is TGTGCCAGTAGTATTAGCGGGGCCACAGATACGCAGTATTTT.